What follows are 17 T cell receptor beta chains derived from one specimen sequenced in a study of cytomegalovirus exposure and HLA in healthy donors. It was with 60 Vbeta and 13 Jbeta primers that the PCR ran. Sequenced by immunoSEQ multiplex PCR; TCRdb stores in-frame clones only, minus some. The sample shows approximately 120,000 clones, 73% of them seen only once. The specimen sequenced was PBMCs. These receptors were collected from a man in his sixties in good health and CMV-seropositive.

This clone came up once. A junction boundary mismatches the germline segment, possibly from a read error. V and J are TRBV7-7 and TRBJ2-3, with TRBD2 identical over 10 bases. The CDR3 has 15 residues. Per the germline V gene, CDR1 is SSHAT and CDR2 is FNYEAQ (reference sequence). The CDR3 sequence: CASSKGTSGTDTQYF. Written as DNA, the CDR3 is TGTGCTAGCAGTAAAGGGACTAGCGGCACAGATACGCAGTATTTT.

This chain uses TRBV10-3 with TRBJ2-1, with 8 positions matching TRBD1. There are 13 residues in the CDR3. The V gene's germline CDR1 is ENHRY and CDR2 SYGVKD. Germline trimming cut 4 bases from V and 16 bases from J; bases unmatched to any gene: 12. CDR3: CAISGGTGGWRFF. CDR3 bases: TGTGCCATCAGTGGGGGAACAGGGGGGTGGCGTTTCTTC.

Of note for this clone: A read error may produce the germline difference seen at one junction end. The rearrangement joins TRBV7-7 to TRBJ1-1, with 9 bases fitting TRBD1. The CDR3 has 13 amino acids. Germline CDR1 is SSHAT and CDR2 is FNYEAQ (reference sequence). Written as DNA, the CDR3 is TGTGCTAGCAGTTCCGGACAGGGGACTGAAGCTTTCTTT. This codes for CASSSGQGTEAFF. The full variable domain, its missing parts supplied by reference TRBV7-7 and TRBJ1-1, is GAGVSQSPRYKVTKRGQDVTLRCDPISSHATLYWYQQALGQGPEFLTYFNYEAQPDKSGLPSDRFSAERPEGSISTLTIQRTEQRDSAMYRCASSSGQGTEAFFGQGTRLTVV.

Here the CDR3 reads CASSRGAGFGYTF. As DNA, the CDR3 is TGCGCCAGCAGCCGGGGGGCAGGTTTCGGCTACACCTTC. This chain connects TRBV5-1 to TRBJ1-2; D is possibly TRBD1 (6 bases). Germline CDR1 and CDR2: SGHRS and YFSETQ. V was clipped by 4 bases and J by 8 bases, with 15 bases between them. CDR3 length: 13 residues.

The V gene is TRBV29-1, the J gene TRBJ2-7; TRBD2 matches 8 bases. The CDR3 totals 14 residues. Germline CDR1 reads SQVTM; CDR2 reads ANQGSEA. Germline trimming cut 6 bases from V and 3 bases from J; bases unmatched to any gene: 10. CDR3 DNA: TGCAGCGTAGTCTGGCGGGGGGAATTCTACGAGCAGTACTTC. Its translation is CSVVWRGEFYEQYF.

This clone was detected a few times. The chain employs TRBV6-7 and TRBJ1-4; 7 positions match TRBD1. TRBV6-7 is annotated as an ORF whose role is uncertain. Unmatched junction bases numbered 14, after V lost 3 bases and J lost 10 bases. The CDR3 is 16 residues long. The CDR3 DNA reads TGTGCCAGCAGTTATGGGACGGACAGGTTACATGTAAAACTGTTTTTT. The encoded protein is CASSYGTDRLHVKLFF.

This chain connects TRBV6-5 to TRBJ1-2; 7 bases fit TRBD1. The germline V gene encodes CDR1 MNHEY and CDR2 SVGAGI. This CDR3 spans 14 amino acids. The J segment lost 9 bases and the V segment lost 5 bases, leaving 12 bases of the junction unmatched. The chain's CDR3 is CASSPLTTGTSYTF. The CDR3 bases are TGTGCCAGCAGTCCCCTTACGACAGGGACGAGCTACACCTTC.

The table lists this clone with a few counts. The chain carries TRBV6-1 and TRBJ1-5; D is ambiguous. V lost 6 bases and J lost 6, with 15 bases in between. The germline gives CDR1 MNHNS, CDR2 SASEGT. The CDR3 has 14 residues. CDR3 sequence: CASRGGNGLQPQHF. The CDR3 nucleotides read TGTGCCAGCAGAGGAGGGAACGGTCTTCAGCCCCAGCATTTT.

The chain combines TRBV7-3 with TRBJ1-1; TRBD1 matches 8 bases. Germline V CDR1 and CDR2: SGHTA, FQGTGA. This CDR3 spans 12 amino acids. J gave up 7 bases and V 5 bases, and 3 bases lay outside the gene matches. The CDR3 nucleotides are TGTGCCAGCAGCCCCGGACAGGGTGAAGCTTTCTTT. Protein product: CASSPGQGEAFF.

The rearrangement joins TRBV6-5 to TRBJ2-1; no definite D call. CDR3 size: 12 residues. Trimming left V 8 bases short and J 5 bases short, with 10 bases between. Germline CDR1 and CDR2: MNHEY and SVGAGI. Here the CDR3 reads CASAGYDNEQFF. In DNA form, the CDR3 reads TGTGCCAGCGCCGGGTATGACAATGAGCAGTTCTTC.

The gene calls are TRBV5-6 and TRBJ2-3; TRBD1 matches 8 bases. Germline-derived CDR1 and CDR2 are SGHDT and YYEEEE. The V gene end was trimmed by 4 bases and the J gene end by 2 bases; junction bases not matched to a gene: 6. The CDR3 is 15 amino acids. The CDR3 region has the DNA TGTGCCAGCAGCCGCGGGACAGGCTACACAGATACGCAGTATTTT. It is translated as CASSRGTGYTDTQYF.

This clone occurred a few times. This sequence joins TRBV12-5 and TRBJ1-1; unclear D gene. V lost 1 base to trimming and J lost 0 bases, with 6 bases between them. The CDR3 sequence is 14 residues long. Germline V gives CDR1 LGHNT, CDR2 FRNRAP. CDR3 nucleotide sequence: TGTGCTAGTGGTTTGGGACACATGAACACTGAAGCTTTCTTT. Translation gives CASGLGHMNTEAFF.

The genes are TRBV7-9 and TRBJ1-1; the D is unclear. The V end lost 5 bases, the J end lost 3 bases, and 10 bases lay between the germline ends. Germline CDR1 reads SEHNR; CDR2 reads FQNEAQ (reference sequence). CDR3 length: 13 amino acids. The CDR3 is CASSPDTYTEAFF. DNA of the CDR3: TGTGCCAGCAGCCCAGACACCTACACTGAAGCTTTCTTT.

The gene calls are TRBV2 and TRBJ1-4; D is possibly TRBD1 (5 bases). The germline V gene encodes CDR1 SNHLY and CDR2 FYNNEI. Trimming pared 6 bases from V and 4 bases from J, leaving 12 bases between. The CDR3 runs to 14 residues. The CDR3 region is CASRADSHNEKLFF. CDR3 nucleotide sequence: TGTGCCAGCAGGGCAGACAGTCATAATGAAAAACTGTTTTTT.

The V and J genes are TRBV4-2 and TRBJ2-5; TRBD2 aligns across 7 bases. Trimming took 1 base from V and 5 from J; bases not matched to a gene: 4. The CDR3 is made up of 14 amino acids. The germline gives CDR1 LGHNA, CDR2 YNFKEQ. For the CDR3, the DNA is TGTGCCAGCAGCCAAGGGGGGGGAGGGGAGACCCAGTACTTC. It translates to CASSQGGGGETQYF.

In this sample, this clone turned up once. The V and J genes are TRBV29-1 and TRBJ1-3, with TRBD1 identical over 7 bases. The CDR3 is 15 amino acids. In germline, CDR1 is SQVTM, CDR2 ANQGSEA. V gave up 0 bases and J gave up 4 bases; unmatched junction bases: 6. The CDR3 is CSVEDLQGPGNTIYF. As DNA, the CDR3 is TGCAGCGTTGAAGATCTACAGGGGCCAGGAAACACCATATATTTT.

The chain carries TRBV29-1 and TRBJ1-5, with 9 bases matching TRBD1. The CDR3 has 13 amino acids. J gave up 6 bases and V 7 bases, and 7 bases lay outside the gene matches. CDR1 is SQVTM and CDR2 is ANQGSEA in the germline V gene. In DNA form, the CDR3 reads TGCAGCGGAGGACAGGGGCAGGGTCAGCCCCAGCATTTT. Amino acid sequence: CSGGQGQGQPQHF.